This TCR beta chain emerged from a study of blood T cells in healthy people across ages. Notes on the study in general: Strong correlation was found linking TCR beta diversity to naive T cell percentage. When one million T cells were used, diversity estimates were thought to be underestimates.

A J-beta primer mix and a sample-barcoded 5' primer were used in a second PCR of about 6 to 12 cycles. MiXCR, applied by TCRdb to the 5' RACE reads, yields one record per CDR3 protein. The sample carries under 1 million distinct CDR3 sequences, around 42% recorded once. This clonotype occurred a few times. The antigen remains undetermined. V trimming: 1 base; J trimming: 6 bases; junction bases outside the gene matches: 7. CDR3 length: 15 amino acids. Germline V lookup: CDR1 DFQATT, CDR2 SNEGSKA (reference sequence). The sequencing sample was made of blood. This chain joins TRBV20-1 and TRBJ2-3, with 10 bases fitting TRBD2. The TCR was taken from a man aged 55 to 70 in good health. The CDR3 DNA follows: TGCAGTGCTAGAGTTCTAGCGGGGGATTCGGATACGCAGTATTTT. Translation: CSARVLAGDSDTQYF.